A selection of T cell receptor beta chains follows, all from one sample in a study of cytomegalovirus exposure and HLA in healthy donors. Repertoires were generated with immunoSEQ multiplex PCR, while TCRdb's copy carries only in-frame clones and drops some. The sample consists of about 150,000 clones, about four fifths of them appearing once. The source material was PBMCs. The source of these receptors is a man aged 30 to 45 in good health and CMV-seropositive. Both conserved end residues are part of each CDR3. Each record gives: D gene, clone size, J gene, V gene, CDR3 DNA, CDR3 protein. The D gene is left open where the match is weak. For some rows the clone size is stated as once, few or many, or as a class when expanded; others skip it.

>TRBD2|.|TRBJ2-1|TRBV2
TGTGCCATCGTTGGGACTAGCGGGGGCAATGAGCAGTTCTTC
CAIVGTSGGNEQFF
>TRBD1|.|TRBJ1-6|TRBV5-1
TGCGCCAGCAGCTCCCTACCTTCGGGGGGACAGGGGTCTTCACCCCTCCACTTT
CASSSLPSGGQGSSPLHF
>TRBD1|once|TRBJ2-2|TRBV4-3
TGCGCCAGCAGCCGCGGACAGGTGGACGGGGAGCTGTTTTTT
CASSRGQVDGELFF
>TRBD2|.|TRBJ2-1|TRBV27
TGTGCCAGCAGACCTAGCGGGGGGGTGTACAATGAGCAGTTCTTC
CASRPSGGVYNEQFF
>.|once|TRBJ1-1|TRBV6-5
TGTGCCAGCACAAGGGGGACTGAAGCTTTCTTT
CASTRGTEAFF
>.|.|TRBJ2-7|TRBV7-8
TGTGCCAGCAGCTTAGCGAGCCACCACGAGCAGTACTTC
CASSLASHHEQYF
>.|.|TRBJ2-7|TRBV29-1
TGCAGCGTTCAAAGGCTGGGCGCGCTAGCGCTCGAGCAGTACTTC
CSVQRLGALALEQYF
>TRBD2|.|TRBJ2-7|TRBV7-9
TGTGCCAGCAGCTTATTTCCTAGCGGGACGGGCGAGCAGTACTTC
CASSLFPSGTGEQYF
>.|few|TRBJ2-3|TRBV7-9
TGTGCCAGCAGCCACAATCCAGGGGCTAGCACAGATACGCAGTATTTT
CASSHNPGASTDTQYF
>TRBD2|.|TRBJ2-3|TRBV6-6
TGTGCCAGCAGACGGACTAGCGGGGGTAGCACAGATACGCAGTATTTT
CASRRTSGGSTDTQYF
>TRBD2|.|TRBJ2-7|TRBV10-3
TGTGCCATCAGTGAGGGGTCGGGACTAGCGGTCTACGAGCAGTACTTC
CAISEGSGLAVYEQYF
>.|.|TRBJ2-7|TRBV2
TGTGCCAGCAGGGTCGCCGGGGAACAGTACTTC
CASRVAGEQYF
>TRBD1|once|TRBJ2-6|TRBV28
TGTGCCAGCAGTTTATACGGACAGGGGGCGGGTGGGGCCAACGGCCTGACTTTC
CASSLYGQGAGGANGLTF
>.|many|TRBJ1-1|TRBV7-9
TGTGCCAGCAGCCTTCAGGACAGTGGAGAAGCTTTCTTT
CASSLQDSGEAFF
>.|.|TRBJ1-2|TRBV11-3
TGTGCCAGCAGCTTAGTAGGGAGGGGAGTAGGAGGCTACACCTTC
CASSLVGRGVGGYTF
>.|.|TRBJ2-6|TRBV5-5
TGTGCCAGCAGCCGCAGACAGGCGTCTGGGGCCAACGTCCTGACTTTC
CASSRRQASGANVLTF
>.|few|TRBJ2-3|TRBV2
TGTGCCAGCAGTGACCTAGATACGCAGTATTTT
CASSDLDTQYF
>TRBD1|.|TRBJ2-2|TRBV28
TGTGCCAGCAGTAGGGACAGGGGGCCTAGTCGGATCCGGGAGCTGTTTTTT
CASSRDRGPSRIRELFF
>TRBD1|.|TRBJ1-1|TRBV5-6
TGTGCCAGCAGCCCGGACAGGCTCAACACTGAAGCTTTCTTT
CASSPDRLNTEAFF
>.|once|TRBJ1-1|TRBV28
TGTGCCAGCAACGTACCGAACCGAGTTGAAGCTTTCTTT
CASNVPNRVEAFF
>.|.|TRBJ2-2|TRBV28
TGTGCCAGCAAGGGATCGATCAGGGGAAAAACCGGGGAGCTGTTTTTT
CASKGSIRGKTGELFF
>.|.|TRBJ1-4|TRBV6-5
TGTGCCAGCAGTTACAACAGCGAAAAACTGTTTTTT
CASSYNSEKLFF
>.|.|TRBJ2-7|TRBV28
TGTGCCAGTACTAGTTTTACCTACGAGCAGTACTTC
CASTSFTYEQYF
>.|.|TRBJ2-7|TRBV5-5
TGTGCCAGCAGCTTGTTTGGAGCCTACGAGCAGTACTTC
CASSLFGAYEQYF
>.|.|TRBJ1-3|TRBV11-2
TGTGCCAGCAGCTTAGTGGGGAGCTCTGGAAACACCATATATTTT
CASSLVGSSGNTIYF
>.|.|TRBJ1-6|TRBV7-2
TGTGCCAGCAGCCCCGGACAGAGGCATTCACCCCTCCACTTT
CASSPGQRHSPLHF
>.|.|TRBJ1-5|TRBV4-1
TGCGCCAGCAGCCAAGATTCGAGGGTCGAGCCCCAGCATTTT
CASSQDSRVEPQHF
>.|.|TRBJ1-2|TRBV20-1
TGCAGTGGCCCGGATGGCTACACCTTC
CSGPDGYTF
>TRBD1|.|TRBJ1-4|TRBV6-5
TGTGCCAGCAGTTCCCTGGACAGGAACAATGAAAAACTGTTTTTT
CASSSLDRNNEKLFF
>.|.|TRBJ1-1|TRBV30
TGTGCCGCCTCTGCCGGGGGGGGGCGCCTAGCTTTCTTT
CAASAGGGRLAFF
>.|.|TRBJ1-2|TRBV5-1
TGCGCCAGCAGCTTGGAATTAGTGTATGGCTACACCTTC
CASSLELVYGYTF
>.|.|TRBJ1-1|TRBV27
TGTGCCAGCAGTAACCTCAGACCCCCAGGAGGTTTCTTT
CASSNLRPPGGFF
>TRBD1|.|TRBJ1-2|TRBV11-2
TGTGCCAGCAGCCTCCTCAGCCCGACAGGGAAGTTTGGCTACACCTTC
CASSLLSPTGKFGYTF
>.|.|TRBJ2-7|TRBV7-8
TGTGCCAGCAGCTTAGTTCGATACGAGCAGTACTTC
CASSLVRYEQYF
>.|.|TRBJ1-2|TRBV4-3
TGCGCCAGCAGGGGCGCCACCTCCATAGGCTATGGCTACACCTTC
CASRGATSIGYGYTF
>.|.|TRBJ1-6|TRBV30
TGTGCCTGGAGTGTGCATCAGGGGCCTAATTCACCCCTCCACTTT
CAWSVHQGPNSPLHF
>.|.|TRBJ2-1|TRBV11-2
TGTGCCAGCAGCTTAGACAGGGTTAAGCAGTTCTTC
CASSLDRVKQFF
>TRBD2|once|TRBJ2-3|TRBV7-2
TGTGCCAGCAGCTTAGTGGGGCGGACTAGCGCGACAGATACGCAGTATTTT
CASSLVGRTSATDTQYF
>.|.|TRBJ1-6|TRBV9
TGTGCCAGCAGCGTAGGCGGGGATAATTCACCCCTCCACTTT
CASSVGGDNSPLHF
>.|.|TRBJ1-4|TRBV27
TGTGCCAGCAGTTGGGTTGGAGCAACTAATGAAAAACTGTTTTTT
CASSWVGATNEKLFF
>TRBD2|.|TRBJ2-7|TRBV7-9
TGTGCCACAACCACGGGGGGGTACGAGCAGTACTTC
CATTTGGYEQYF
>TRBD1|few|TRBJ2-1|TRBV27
TGTGCCAGCAGTTTATACCGGACAGGGGGGAGTGAGCAGTTCTTC
CASSLYRTGGSEQFF